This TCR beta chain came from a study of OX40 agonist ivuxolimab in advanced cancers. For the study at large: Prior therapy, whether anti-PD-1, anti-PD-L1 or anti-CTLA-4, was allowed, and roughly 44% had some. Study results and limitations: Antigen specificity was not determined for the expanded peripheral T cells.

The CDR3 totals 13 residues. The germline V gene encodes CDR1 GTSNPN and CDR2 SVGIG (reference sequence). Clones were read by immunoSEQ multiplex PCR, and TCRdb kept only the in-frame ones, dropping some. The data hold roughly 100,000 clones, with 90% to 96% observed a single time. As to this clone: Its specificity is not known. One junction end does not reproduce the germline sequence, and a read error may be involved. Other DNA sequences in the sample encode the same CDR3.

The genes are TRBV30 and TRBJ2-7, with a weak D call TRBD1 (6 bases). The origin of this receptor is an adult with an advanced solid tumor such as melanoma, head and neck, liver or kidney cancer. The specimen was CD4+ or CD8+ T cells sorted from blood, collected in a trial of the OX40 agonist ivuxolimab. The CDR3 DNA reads TGCGCCTGGAGTCTGGGACAAACCTACGAGCAGTACTTC. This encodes CAWSLGQTYEQYF.